The entry below gives a single T cell receptor (beta chain) sequence along with its context. Its antigen is not yet known. The record has no base qualities; no much larger clone is one base away. The CDR3 numbers 13 residues from cysteine through phenylalanine. The kept DNA is CDR3 alone, 39 bases in frame from the first base. Deletion took 8 bases off V and 5 bases off J, with a span of 12 bases between the germline ends. The germline V gene (reference sequence) provides CDR1 LNHDA and CDR2 SQIVND. For sequencing of the TCRbeta CDR3 region, genomic DNA was extracted from the sorted cells. TCRbeta CDR3 regions were sequenced using the immunoSEQ Assay. The immuneACCESS repertoire file appears here via TCRdb, limited to in-frame rearrangements. These files lack a portion of the clones; in checked studies, under half of the deficit traces to unresolved V genes, and the cause of the others is not known. This sample gives about 160,000 clones in total; approximately 94% of them show up just once. The biggest ten clones account for about 0.3% of the sample.

The data stem from a study of OX40 agonist ivuxolimab in advanced cancers. General notes on the study: Ivuxolimab, which targeted the costimulatory receptor OX40 (CD134), was an agonistic, fully human IgG2 monoclonal antibody. Three dose-escalation patients achieved partial responses, one with hepatocellular carcinoma and two with cutaneous melanoma. Prior anti-PD-1, anti-PD-L1 or anti-CTLA-4 therapy was permitted, and 40% of dose-escalation patients had received checkpoint inhibitors. In the dose-escalation cohort, 75% to 85% of patients were male, and the mean age was roughly 56 years with a range of about 20 to 80. The monotherapy dose-escalation portion (N of about 49 patients) of the phase I ivuxolimab trial is reported in the paper. The point of sequencing TCRbeta in the periphery was to test whether ivuxolimab changed TCR sequence diversity and drove clonal T-cell expansion. Of the approximately 50 dose-escalation patients, hepatocellular carcinoma was present in some 19, melanoma in roughly 15, renal cell carcinoma in 9 and head and neck cancer in 9. Intravenous ivuxolimab was administered to patients every 2 weeks at six dose levels: 0.01, 0.1, 0.3, 1.5, 3 and 10 mg/kg. The study at large found these results: At doses of 0.1 to 3.0 mg/kg, clonal expansion of both CD4+ and CD8+ blood T cells was observed from baseline to week 6. Low levels of normalized T-cell clonal expansion were also seen in some nonresponding patients. On average, CD8+ T cells showed more expanded clones than CD4+ T cells after ivuxolimab. Antigen specificity was not determined for the clonally expanded peripheral T cells. In the 0.1-3.0 mg/kg groups, partial responders were among the patients with the lowest normalized peripheral clonal expansion, particularly in CD8+ T cells.

Patients with autoimmune disease history or receiving systemic immunosuppression were excluded from the trial. Peripheral blood for TCR sequencing was collected from all dose cohorts at baseline, on cycle 4 day 1, and on cycle 7 day 1. Samples were obtained from an open-label, multicenter, first-in-human phase I dose-escalation trial of ivuxolimab. The trial enrolled adults with locally advanced or metastatic head and neck squamous cell, hepatocellular, melanoma or renal cell carcinoma. Before TCR sequencing, CD4+ T cells and CD8+ T cells from peripheral blood were sorted into separate populations.

The source material was CD4+ or CD8+ T cells sorted from blood, sampled in a trial of the OX40 agonist ivuxolimab. The sequence derives from an adult with an advanced solid tumor such as melanoma, head and neck, liver or kidney cancer. The chain uses TRBV19 and TRBJ2-2; the D gene is not confidently resolved. This receptor has the CDR3 CASAKDGTGELFF. The nucleotide sequence is given as TGTGCCAGTGCTAAGGACGGAACCGGGGAGCTGTTTTTT.